This is a list of T cell receptor beta chains from one sample in a study of T cell changes during pregnancy in multiple sclerosis. Sequenced by immunoSEQ multiplex PCR; TCRdb stores in-frame clones only, minus some. The sample records approximately 83,000 clones, 90% to 95% being singletons. The material was peripheral blood, obtained in the first trimester of pregnancy. These receptors all stem from a female donor with multiple sclerosis, enrolled in a pregnancy study. Each CDR3 is given with its conserved first and last residue. A D gene is named only where the DNA matches it firmly.

DNA,CDR3,V,J,D
TGTGCCAGCAGCCTCAGGGAAGGCTATGGCTACACCTTC,CASSLREGYGYTF,TRBV6-5,TRBJ1-2,-
TGCGCCAGCAGCCTGGGACAGGGCGCAATCGATGAGCAGTTCTTC,CASSLGQGAIDEQFF,TRBV5-1,TRBJ2-1,TRBD1
TGTGCCAGCAGTGGGCCAAGAAACAATTCACCCCTCCACTTT,CASSGPRNNSPLHF,TRBV6-5,TRBJ1-6,-
TGTGCCAGCAGCTACACAGGGGATACTAATGAAAAACTGTTTTTT,CASSYTGDTNEKLFF,TRBV5-5,TRBJ1-4,TRBD1
TGTGCCAGCAGCCAAGCTAGCCCGTTCCACGAGCAGTACTTC,CASSQASPFHEQYF,TRBV4-2,TRBJ2-7,-
TGTGCCAGTAGTATAGGGTCCGGGACAGCAGACTACAATGAGCAGTTCTTC,CASSIGSGTADYNEQFF,TRBV19,TRBJ2-1,TRBD1
TGTGCCAACCGGGAGACCACAGATACGCAGTATTTT,CANRETTDTQYF,TRBV19,TRBJ2-3,-
TGTGCCAGCAGCCACAGGGCTCTCCAAGAGACCCAGTACTTC,CASSHRALQETQYF,TRBV14,TRBJ2-5,-
TGTGCCAGCAGTTATCGCGGAGGCACAGATACGCAGTATTTT,CASSYRGGTDTQYF,TRBV6-5,TRBJ2-3,-
TGCGCCAGCAGCTTGGGTAGCGGGCCAAGCTCCTACAATGAGCAGTTCTTC,CASSLGSGPSSYNEQFF,TRBV5-1,TRBJ2-1,TRBD2
TGCGCCAGCAGTTCAGTCTACACCGGGGAGCTGTTTTTT,CASSSVYTGELFF,TRBV5-1,TRBJ2-2,-
TGCGCCAGCAGCTTCGCCCCGGGGGATGGCTACACCTTC,CASSFAPGDGYTF,TRBV5-1,TRBJ1-2,-
TGTGCCAGCAGCTTAGTCCGATTCAGACCGGAGGACACCGGGGAGCTGTTTTTT,CASSLVRFRPEDTGELFF,TRBV7-8,TRBJ2-2,-
TGTGCCAGCAGCGCAGCGACAGGGCCGAACACTGAAGCTTTCTTT,CASSAATGPNTEAFF,TRBV5-4,TRBJ1-1,TRBD1
TGTGCCAGCAGCTTAAACGGGGGGGCCCCAGATACGCAGTATTTT,CASSLNGGAPDTQYF,TRBV7-2,TRBJ2-3,TRBD2
TGTGCCAGCAGTGATAGTTTGAGAGACACTGAAGCTTTCTTT,CASSDSLRDTEAFF,TRBV2,TRBJ1-1,-